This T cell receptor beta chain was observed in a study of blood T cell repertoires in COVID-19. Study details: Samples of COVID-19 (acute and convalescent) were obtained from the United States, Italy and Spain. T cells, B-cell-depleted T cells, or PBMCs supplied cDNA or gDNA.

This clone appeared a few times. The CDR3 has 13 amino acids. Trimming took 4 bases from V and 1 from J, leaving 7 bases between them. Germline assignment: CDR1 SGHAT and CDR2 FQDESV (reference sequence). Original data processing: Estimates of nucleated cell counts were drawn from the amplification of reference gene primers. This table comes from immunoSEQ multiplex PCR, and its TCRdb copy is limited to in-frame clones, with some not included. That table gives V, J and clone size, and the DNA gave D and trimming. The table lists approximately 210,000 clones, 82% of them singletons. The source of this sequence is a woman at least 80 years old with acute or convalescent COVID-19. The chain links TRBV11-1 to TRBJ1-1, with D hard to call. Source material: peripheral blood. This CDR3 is CASSSLRNTEAFF. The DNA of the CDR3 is TGTGCCAGCAGCTCACTAAGGAACACTGAAGCTTTCTTT.